The source of this T cell receptor (beta chain) is a study of T cell responses to AZD1222 COVID-19 vaccine. Clones were sequenced by immunoSEQ multiplex PCR, and TCRdb holds only the in-frame ones, with some missing. The sample has approximately 68,000 clones, more than 70% seen once. The study's findings and limits: Close to half of spike-specific TCRs reportedly recognize unmutated variant regions. The donors showed a predominance of white British ancestry and of females, with possible underestimation of clonal diversity. Distributed over spike, vaccine-associated CD4 TCRs predominated at 160-218 and 743-854. Vaccination with two AZD1222 doses was followed by a rise in Spike-specific TCR breadth and depth.

Note on this clone: What it binds is unknown.

This CDR3 spans 16 amino acids. With V trimmed by 3 bases and J by 0 bases, 6 bases remained unmatched. Germline assignment: CDR1 SNHLY and CDR2 FYNNEI. This clonotype originated in an adult who received the MenACWY meningococcal vaccine as a control. The V gene is TRBV2, the J gene TRBJ1-2, with 8 positions matching TRBD1. Material: peripheral blood, obtained 28 days after the second dose of the MenACWY control vaccine. In nucleotides, the CDR3 is TGTGCCAGCAGTGAGGAGGGACAGGCCTCTAACTATGGCTACACCTTC. Translated, it gives CASSEEGQASNYGYTF.